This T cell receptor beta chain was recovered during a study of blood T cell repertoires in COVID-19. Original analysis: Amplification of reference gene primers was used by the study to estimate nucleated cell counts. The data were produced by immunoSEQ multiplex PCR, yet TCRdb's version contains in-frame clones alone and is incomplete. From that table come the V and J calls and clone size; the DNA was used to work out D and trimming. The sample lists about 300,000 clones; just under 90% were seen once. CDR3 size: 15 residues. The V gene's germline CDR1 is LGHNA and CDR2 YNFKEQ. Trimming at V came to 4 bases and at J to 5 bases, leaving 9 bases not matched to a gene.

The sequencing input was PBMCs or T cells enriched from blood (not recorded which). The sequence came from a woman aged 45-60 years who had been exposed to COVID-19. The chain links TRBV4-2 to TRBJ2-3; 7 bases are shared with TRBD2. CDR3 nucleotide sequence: TGTGCCAGCAGCCTAACGGGGGGTTTACAAGATACGCAGTATTTT. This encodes CASSLTGGLQDTQYF.